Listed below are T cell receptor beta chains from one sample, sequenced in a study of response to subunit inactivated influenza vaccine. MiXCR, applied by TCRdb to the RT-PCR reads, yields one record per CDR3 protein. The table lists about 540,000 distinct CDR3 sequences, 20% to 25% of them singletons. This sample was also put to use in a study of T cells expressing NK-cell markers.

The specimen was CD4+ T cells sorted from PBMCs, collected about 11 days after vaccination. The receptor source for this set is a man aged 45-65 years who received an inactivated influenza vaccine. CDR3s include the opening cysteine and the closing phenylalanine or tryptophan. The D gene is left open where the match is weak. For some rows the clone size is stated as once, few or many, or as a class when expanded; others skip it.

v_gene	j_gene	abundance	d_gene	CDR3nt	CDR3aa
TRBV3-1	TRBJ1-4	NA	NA	TGTGCCAGCAGCCAACGTTCCCCTAATGAAAAACTGTTTTTT	CASSQRSPNEKLFF
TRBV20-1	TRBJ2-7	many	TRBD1	TGCAGTGCTAGAAAAACCGGGACAGTTTACGAGCAGTACTTC	CSARKTGTVYEQYF
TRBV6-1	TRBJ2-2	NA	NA	TGTGCCAGCACCAATCGGGCGACCCACGGCGCCGGGGAGCTGTTTTTT	CASTNRATHGAGELFF
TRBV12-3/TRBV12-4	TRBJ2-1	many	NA	TGTGCCAGCAGTTTGGGGGCTTCTAATGAGCAGTTCTTC	CASSLGASNEQFF
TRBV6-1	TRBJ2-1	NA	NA	TGTGCCAGCACTATCCCCATCGGGCCAAAGAGCTTCTACAATGAGCAGTTCTTC	CASTIPIGPKSFYNEQFF
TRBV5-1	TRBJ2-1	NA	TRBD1	TGCGCCAGCAGCTGGACAGGGGGTAACAATGAGCAGTTCTTC	CASSWTGGNNEQFF
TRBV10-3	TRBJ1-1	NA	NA	TGTGCCATCGGCCGGGGACGCACTGAAGCTTTCTTT	CAIGRGRTEAFF
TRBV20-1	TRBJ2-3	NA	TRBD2	TGCAGTGCAACTAGCGGGAGGACAGATACGCAGTATTTT	CSATSGRTDTQYF
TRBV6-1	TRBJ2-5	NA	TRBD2	TGTGCCAGCAAGGAGGTACGGAGACTAGCGAATCAAGAGACCCAGTACTTC	CASKEVRRLANQETQYF
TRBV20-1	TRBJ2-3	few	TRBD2	TGCAGTGCTAGAGAGAATAGCGGGATGGCCCATACGCAGTATTTT	CSARENSGMAHTQYF
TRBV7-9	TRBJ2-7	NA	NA	TGTGCCAGCAGCTTAGCGTCTCAGACTTACGAGCAGTACTTC	CASSLASQTYEQYF
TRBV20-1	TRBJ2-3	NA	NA	TGCAGTGCTAGTACAAGCCGGGACAAAGCGACAGATACGCAGTATTTT	CSASTSRDKATDTQYF
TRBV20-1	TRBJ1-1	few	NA	TGCAGTGCTAGAGGGTCTACGGGGCGGAGTGAAGCTTTCTTT	CSARGSTGRSEAFF
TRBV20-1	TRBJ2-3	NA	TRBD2	TGCAGTGCTATATTCAGACTAGCAGACACAGATACGCAGTATTTT	CSAIFRLADTDTQYF
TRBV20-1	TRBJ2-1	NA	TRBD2	TGCAGTGCTAGATGGGCCAGCGGGGGGTACGAGAATGAGCAGTTCTTC	CSARWASGGYENEQFF
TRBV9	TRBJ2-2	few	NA	TGTGCCAGCAGCCGATTAAGTCGGGAGCTGTTTTTT	CASSRLSRELFF
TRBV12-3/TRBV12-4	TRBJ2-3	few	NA	TGTGCCAGCAAGGGCGTAAGAAGCACAGATACGCAGTATTTT	CASKGVRSTDTQYF
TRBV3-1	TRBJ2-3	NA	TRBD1	TGTGCCAGTAGAAAAAGGGGGCAAATCACAGATACGCAGTATTTT	CASRKRGQITDTQYF
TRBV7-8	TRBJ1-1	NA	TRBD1	TGTGCCAGCAGCGTGGGGACAGTTGGAAACACTGAAGCTTTCTTT	CASSVGTVGNTEAFF
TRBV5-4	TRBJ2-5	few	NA	TGTGCCAGCACCGACGGGGAACAGCGAGAGACCCAGTACTTC	CASTDGEQRETQYF
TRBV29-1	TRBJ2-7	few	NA	TGCAGCGTTGAGGAGTACTACGAGCAGTACTTC	CSVEEYYEQYF
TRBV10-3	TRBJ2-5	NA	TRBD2	TGTGCCATCGGCAGGACTAGAACTGAGACCCAGTACTTC	CAIGRTRTETQYF
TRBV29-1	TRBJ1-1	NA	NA	TGCAGCGTTCAAGTTACCGGGAACACTGAAGCTTTCTTT	CSVQVTGNTEAFF
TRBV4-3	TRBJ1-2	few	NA	TGCGCCAGCAGCCAAGATGCCGCAGGGGATGGTGGCTACACCTTC	CASSQDAAGDGGYTF
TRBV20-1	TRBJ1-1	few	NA	TGCAGTGCTAGGAGGTTTGGGACACTGGGCGAAAAGAACACTGAAGCTTTCTTT	CSARRFGTLGEKNTEAFF
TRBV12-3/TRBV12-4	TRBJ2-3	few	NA	TGTTCCAGCAGTTACGGGGCCCGCACAGATACGCAGTATTTT	CSSSYGARTDTQYF
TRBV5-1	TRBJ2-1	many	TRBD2	TGCGCCAGCAGCTTGGGGACTAGCGGAACCTACAATGAGCAGTTCTTC	CASSLGTSGTYNEQFF
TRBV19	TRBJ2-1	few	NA	TGTGCCAGTAGTATAGCCAGGGGCTCCTACAATGAGCAGTTCTTC	CASSIARGSYNEQFF
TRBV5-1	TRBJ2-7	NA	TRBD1	TGCGCCAGCAGCGGGGACAGGGGGCAAGGAGAGCAGTACTTC	CASSGDRGQGEQYF
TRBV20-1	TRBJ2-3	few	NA	TGCAGTGCTAGAGATCGGCTAGCCGCAGATACGCAGTATTTT	CSARDRLAADTQYF
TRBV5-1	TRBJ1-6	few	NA	TGCGCCAGCAGCTTGGGGAGGGTTGCTGATTCACCCCTCCACTTT	CASSLGRVADSPLHF
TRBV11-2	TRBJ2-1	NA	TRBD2	TGTGCCAGCAGATCCCTCGCGGGGGGCTACAATGAGCAGTTCTTC	CASRSLAGGYNEQFF
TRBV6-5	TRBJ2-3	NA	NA	TGTGCCAGCAGTTATAGACCCTCCGGGGTGGGCACAGATACGCAGTATTTT	CASSYRPSGVGTDTQYF
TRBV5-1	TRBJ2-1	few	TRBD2	TGCGCCAGCAGCTCAGGACTAGCGGGGGGGCCCAATGAGCAGTTCTTC	CASSSGLAGGPNEQFF
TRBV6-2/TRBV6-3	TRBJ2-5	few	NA	TGTGCCAGCAAGCTGGGAGCTACGGGGTACTTC	CASKLGATGYF
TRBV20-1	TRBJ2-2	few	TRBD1	TGCAGTGCTAGAGTATCGGACAGGGCGGGCACCGGGGAGCTGTTTTTT	CSARVSDRAGTGELFF
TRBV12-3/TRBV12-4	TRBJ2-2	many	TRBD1	TGTGCCAGCAGTTTCGACAGGGAGTGGGGGGAGCTGTTTTTT	CASSFDREWGELFF
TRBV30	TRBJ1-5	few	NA	TGTGCCTGGAGTGGCCCAGGGTATAGCAATCAGCCCCAGCATTTT	CAWSGPGYSNQPQHF
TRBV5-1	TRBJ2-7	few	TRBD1	TGCGCCAGCAGCTGGGGACAGAACGAGCAGTACTTC	CASSWGQNEQYF
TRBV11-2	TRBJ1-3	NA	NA	TGTGCCAGCAGCTTAGCTAATCCGGGCTCTGGAAACACCATATATTTT	CASSLANPGSGNTIYF
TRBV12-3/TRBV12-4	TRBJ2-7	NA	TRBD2	TGTGCCAGCAGTTTAGCTAGCGGGGGGGCTCGGGAGCAGTACTTC	CASSLASGGAREQYF
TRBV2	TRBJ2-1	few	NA	TGTGCCATAGAGGGACGTACGTTGGGTTCCTACAATGAGCAGTTCTTC	CAIEGRTLGSYNEQFF
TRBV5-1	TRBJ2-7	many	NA	TGCGCCAGCAGCTCTGGACCATCCTACGAGCAGTACTTC	CASSSGPSYEQYF
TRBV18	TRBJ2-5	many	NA	TGTGCCAGCTCACCAACAGCCGGGGAGACCCAGTACTTC	CASSPTAGETQYF
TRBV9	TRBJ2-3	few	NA	TGTGCCAGCAGCGTGGAACTTACAAAGGGCACAGATACGCAGTATTTT	CASSVELTKGTDTQYF
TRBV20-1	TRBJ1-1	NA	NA	TGCAGTGCTAGGGGGGGGGACGCAGCTTTCTTT	CSARGGDAAFF
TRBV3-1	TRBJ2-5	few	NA	TGTGCCAGCAGCCAAGAAGGATTAACCCAGTACTTC	CASSQEGLTQYF
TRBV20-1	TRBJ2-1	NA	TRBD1	TGCAGTGTTCCGTCGGACAGGGAGAATGAGCAGTTCTTC	CSVPSDRENEQFF
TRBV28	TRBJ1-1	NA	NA	TGTGCCAGCAGTTTACCTGATTGGGGAAGGGGGGTGGAAAACACTGAAGCTTTCTTT	CASSLPDWGRGVENTEAFF
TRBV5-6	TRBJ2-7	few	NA	TGTGCCAGCAGCCGAGGGGTGGAGTCCGAGCAGTACTTC	CASSRGVESEQYF
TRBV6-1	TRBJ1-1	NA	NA	TGTGCCAGTCAAATCGGGGGCTTGAACACTGAAGCTTTCTTT	CASQIGGLNTEAFF
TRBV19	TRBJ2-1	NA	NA	TGTGCCAGTAGTATAGAGTCTAGGTACAATGAGCAGTTCTTC	CASSIESRYNEQFF
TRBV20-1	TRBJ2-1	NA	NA	TGCAGTGCTAGAGTTGGCCTAGCGGAGCAGTTCTTC	CSARVGLAEQFF
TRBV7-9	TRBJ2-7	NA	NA	TGTGCCAGCAGCCCCGACAGTTCTCCCTACGAGCAGTACTTC	CASSPDSSPYEQYF